Presented here are 15 T cell receptor delta chains from one specimen sequenced in a study of gamma-delta chains in newborns, infants, children. TCRdb re-called the reads using CATT. Among 5,700 or so delta-chain clones listed, roughly 15% were seen once. Sequences were derived from blood, sampled at baseline. These receptors were obtained from a child who was a newborn, infant or young child, either healthy, febrile or measles-vaccinated (not recorded which).

In its sample, this clone is medium-sized. The chain combines TRDV2 with TRDJ1; 9 nucleotides match TRDD3. This CDR3 has 16 residues. The germline CDR1 and CDR2 sequences are GEAIGNYY and EKD. Trimming cost V 3 bases and J 4 bases; bases outside gene matches: 11. In DNA form, the CDR3 reads TGTGCCTGTGACCCACTGGGGGACCCCACTGACGATAAACTCATCTTT. As protein: CACDPLGDPTDDKLIF.

This clone is medium-sized within its sample. This same CDR3 is encoded by further DNA sequences in the sample. This chain joins TRDV1 and TRDJ2; D may be TRDD3 (6 bases). Germline V gives CDR1 TSWWSYY, CDR2 QGS. V shed 3 bases and J shed 2 bases, with 22 bases lying between them. The CDR3 is 19 amino acids. This CDR3 is CALGDFRWSWGWLTAQLFF. The CDR3 DNA reads as TGTGCTCTTGGGGACTTCAGATGGAGCTGGGGATGGTTGACAGCACAACTCTTCTTT.

V usage is TRDV1 and J usage is TRDJ1, with 11 bases fitting TRDD3. The CDR3 extends over 20 amino acids. Trimming at V came to 2 bases and at J to 2 bases, leaving 16 bases not matched to a gene. CDR1 and CDR2 (germline): TSWWSYY, QGS. Written as DNA, the CDR3 is TGTGCTCTTGGGGAAAGGTCTGCAGTCCCTGGGGGATACTCGACCGATAAACTCATCTTT. It yields the protein CALGERSAVPGGYSTDKLIF.

To note about this clone: This clone may be a read error of a much larger clone one base away. The same CDR3 also results from other DNA sequences found in this sample. V usage is TRDV3 and J usage is TRDJ1; 11 positions agree with TRDD3. The CDR3 sequence is 24 residues long. Germline CDR1 TVYSNPD, CDR2 GDNSRS (reference sequence). J lost 0 bases, V lost 2 bases, and 32 bases had no gene match. CDR3 DNA: TGTGCCTTTTGGGGCCCTTCTTACGAGGCTGGGGGATACCCTCCCTCCTTGTACACCGATAAACTCATCTTT. This sequence encodes CAFWGPSYEAGGYPPSLYTDKLIF.

This clone was seen only a few times. CDR3 in amino acids: CALGESLGIGPYTDKLIF. The CDR3 DNA is TGTGCTCTTGGGGAATCTCTGGGGATTGGCCCGTACACCGATAAACTCATCTTT. The rearrangement joins TRDV1 to TRDJ1, with D possibly matching TRDD3 (6 bases). The CDR3 sequence is 18 residues long. Deletions cut 2 bases from V and 0 bases from J, with 19 bases between. Germline loops: CDR1 TSWWSYY, CDR2 QGS.

This clone was picked up one time. A read error is likely here: a far larger clone is one base away. V usage is TRDV1 and J usage is TRDJ1; 11 bases agree with TRDD3. V was pared by 7 bases and J by 0 bases, with 31 bases of the junction left unmatched. Germline CDR1 TSWWSYY, CDR2 QGS. There are 24 residues in the CDR3. CDR3 sequence reads: CALEEYHPVAFYWGISPYTDKLIF. Written as DNA, the CDR3 is TGTGCTCTTGAGGAGTACCATCCGGTCGCATTCTACTGGGGGATATCCCCATACACCGATAAACTCATCTTT.

This clone is medium-sized by share. The V gene is TRDV2, the J gene TRDJ3; weak D call: TRDD3 (5 bases). CDR3 size: 17 residues. Germline CDR1 and CDR2: GEAIGNYY and EKD. Deletions cut 2 bases from V and 1 base from J, with 11 bases between. The CDR3 sequence is CACDSTGVSWDTRQMFF. DNA of the CDR3: TGTGCCTGTGACAGTACTGGCGTTTCCTGGGACACCCGACAGATGTTTTTC.

In its sample, this clone ranks as medium-sized (0.01 to 0.1%). The V call is TRDV2, the J call TRDJ1; 12 bases align to TRDD3. V shed 0 bases, J shed 2 bases, and the junction held 12 bases outside the gene matches. This CDR3 spans 19 amino acids. Germline V gives CDR1 GEAIGNYY, CDR2 EKD. CDR3 coding DNA: TGTGCCTGTGACACCCTTGGAACTGGGGGATACTTAACGACCGATAAACTCATCTTT. Amino acids: CACDTLGTGGYLTTDKLIF.

This clone was observed a handful of times. The J gene is TRDJ1, the V gene TRDV3, with 9 bases fitting TRDD3. The CDR3 length is 23 residues. The germline V gene has CDR1 TVYSNPD and CDR2 GDNSRS (reference sequence). With V trimmed by 5 bases and J by 0 bases, 34 bases remained unmatched. For the CDR3, the DNA is TGTGCCGGGGCGGGTTTTCTCGGGGAATACTGGGGGACCTCACCTCTGTACACCGATAAACTCATCTTT. Residues: CAGAGFLGEYWGTSPLYTDKLIF.

About this clone itself: This likely traces to a read error, being one base from a far larger clone. The rearrangement joins TRDV1 to TRDJ1, with 10 bases lining up with TRDD3. Losses at the gene ends were 2 bases for V and 0 bases for J; bases not matched to a gene: 24. The CDR3 length is 23 residues. The germline V gene encodes CDR1 TSWWSYY and CDR2 QGS. The CDR3 nucleotides are TGTGCTCTTGGGGAATATGATACCTACCCATGGTACTGGGGGATCTCGAACACCGATAAACTCATCTTT. It is translated as CALGEYDTYPWYWGISNTDKLIF.

About this clone: An end of the junction differs from the germline gene, which may be a read error. The sample carries other DNA sequences with the same CDR3. V and J are TRDV2 and TRDJ3; no definite D call. CDR3 size: 13 residues. CDR1 and CDR2 from the germline V gene are GEAIGNYY and EKD. This CDR3 is CACDAWDTRQMFF. As DNA, the CDR3 is TGCGCCTGTGACGCCTGGGACACCCGACAGATGTTTTTC.

For this clone: It differs at one base from a far larger clone, so likely a read error. Other DNA sequences in this specimen translate into the identical CDR3. The rearrangement uses TRDV2 and TRDJ1, with 7 bases fitting TRDD3. This CDR3 spans 21 amino acids. Germline trimming cut 4 bases from V and 0 bases from J; bases unmatched to any gene: 25. Germline V lookup: CDR1 GEAIGNYY, CDR2 EKD. Here the CDR3 DNA reads TGTGCCTGTGATCCAAGGATCTTTTACTGGGGAGGGGTTAGGTACACCGATAAACTCATCTTT. Protein sequence: CACDPRIFYWGGVRYTDKLIF.

In this sample, this clone is medium-sized. The chain links TRDV2 to TRDJ2; 13 bases are a match to TRDD3. Germline lookup yields CDR1 GEAIGNYY and CDR2 EKD. The V gene end was trimmed by 0 bases and the J gene end by 3 bases; junction bases not matched to a gene: 6. This CDR3 region has 18 residues. The CDR3 region is CACDTVPTGGYVTAQLFF. For the CDR3, the DNA is TGTGCCTGTGACACCGTCCCTACTGGGGGATACGTGACAGCACAACTCTTCTTT.

A few counts support this clone. The chain is built from TRDV2 and TRDJ3; 7 nucleotides line up with TRDD3. The germline V gene has CDR1 GEAIGNYY and CDR2 EKD. After removal of 3 bases from V and 0 bases from J, the junction contained 7 bases not matched to a gene. The CDR3 has 18 residues. The DNA for the CDR3 is TGTGCCTGTGACGCCACTGGGGAGAGCTCCTGGGACACCCGACAGATGTTTTTC. Protein sequence: CACDATGESSWDTRQMFF.

Notes on this clone: A single base separates this from a much larger clone, so it may be a read error. This sample also contains other DNA sequences that code for the same CDR3. V usage is TRDV2 and J usage is TRDJ2, with unresolved D. From germline, CDR1 is GEAIGNYY and CDR2 EKD. The CDR3 has 13 amino acids. The CDR3 protein is CACARALTAQLFF. The CDR3 DNA reads TGTGCCTGTGCACGGGCCTTGACTGCACAACTCTTCTTT.